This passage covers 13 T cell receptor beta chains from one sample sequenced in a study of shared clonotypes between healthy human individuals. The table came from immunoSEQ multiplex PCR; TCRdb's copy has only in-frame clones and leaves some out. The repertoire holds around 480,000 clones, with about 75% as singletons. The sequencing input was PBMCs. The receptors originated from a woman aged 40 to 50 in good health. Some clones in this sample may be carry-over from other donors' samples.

CDR3 region: CASSMLTRTYEQYF. In nucleotides, the CDR3 is TGTGCCAGTAGTATGTTGACTCGTACCTACGAGCAGTACTTC. The chain joins TRBV19 to TRBJ2-7; D uncertain. CDR3 size: 14 residues. V lost 3 bases and J lost 2, with 11 bases in between. Germline V CDR1 and CDR2: LNHDA, SQIVND (reference sequence).

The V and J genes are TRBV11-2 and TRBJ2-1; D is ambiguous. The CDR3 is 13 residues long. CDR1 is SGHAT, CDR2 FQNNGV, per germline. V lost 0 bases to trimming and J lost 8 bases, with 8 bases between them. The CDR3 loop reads CASSLEVGDEQFF. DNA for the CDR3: TGTGCCAGCAGCTTAGAGGTCGGTGATGAGCAGTTCTTC.

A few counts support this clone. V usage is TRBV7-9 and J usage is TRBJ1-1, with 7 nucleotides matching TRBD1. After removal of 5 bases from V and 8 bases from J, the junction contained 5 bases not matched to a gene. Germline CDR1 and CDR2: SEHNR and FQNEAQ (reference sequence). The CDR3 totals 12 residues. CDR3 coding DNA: TGTGCCAGCAGCCGCGGGACAGTAGAAGCTTTCTTT. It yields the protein CASSRGTVEAFF.

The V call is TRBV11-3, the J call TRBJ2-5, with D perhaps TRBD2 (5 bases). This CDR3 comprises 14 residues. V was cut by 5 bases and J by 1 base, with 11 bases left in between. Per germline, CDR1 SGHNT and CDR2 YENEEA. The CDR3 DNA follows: TGTGCCAGCAGCAGAGAGGCGGGCCAAGAGACCCAGTACTTC. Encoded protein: CASSREAGQETQYF.

CDR3 nucleotides: TGTGCCAGCAGCTTAAAACTAGCGGGGTACAATGAGCAGTTCTTC. Amino acid sequence: CASSLKLAGYNEQFF. The chain joins TRBV7-3 to TRBJ2-1, with 10 bases matching TRBD2. CDR3 length equals 15 residues. Germline values: CDR1 SGHTA, CDR2 FQGTGA. The V gene end was trimmed by 1 base and the J gene end by 4 bases; junction bases not matched to a gene: 1.

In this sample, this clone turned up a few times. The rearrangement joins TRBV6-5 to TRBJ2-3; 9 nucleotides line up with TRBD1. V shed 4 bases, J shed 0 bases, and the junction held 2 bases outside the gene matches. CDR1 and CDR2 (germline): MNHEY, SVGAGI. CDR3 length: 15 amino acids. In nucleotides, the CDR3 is TGTGCCAGCAGTTTCGGACAGGGGAGCACAGATACGCAGTATTTT. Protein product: CASSFGQGSTDTQYF.

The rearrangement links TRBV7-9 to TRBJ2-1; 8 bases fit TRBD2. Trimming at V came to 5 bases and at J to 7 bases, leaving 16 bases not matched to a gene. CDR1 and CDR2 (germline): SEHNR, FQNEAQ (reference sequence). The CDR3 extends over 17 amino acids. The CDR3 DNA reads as TGTGCCAGCAGCCTCACAGCGGGAGTGTTACGTTTGAATGAGCAGTTCTTC. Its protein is CASSLTAGVLRLNEQFF.

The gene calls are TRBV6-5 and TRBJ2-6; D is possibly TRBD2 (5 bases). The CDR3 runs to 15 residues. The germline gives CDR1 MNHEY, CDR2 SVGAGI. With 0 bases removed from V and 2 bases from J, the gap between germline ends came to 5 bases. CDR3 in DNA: TGTGCCAGCAGTTACTCGGGAGCTGGGGCCAACGTCCTGACTTTC. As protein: CASSYSGAGANVLTF.

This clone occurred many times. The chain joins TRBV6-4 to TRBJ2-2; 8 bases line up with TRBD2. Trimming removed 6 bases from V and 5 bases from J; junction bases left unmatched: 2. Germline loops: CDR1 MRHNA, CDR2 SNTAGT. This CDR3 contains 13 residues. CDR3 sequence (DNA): TGTGCCAGCAGCGGGGGGGAGACCGGGGAGCTGTTTTTT. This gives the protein CASSGGETGELFF.

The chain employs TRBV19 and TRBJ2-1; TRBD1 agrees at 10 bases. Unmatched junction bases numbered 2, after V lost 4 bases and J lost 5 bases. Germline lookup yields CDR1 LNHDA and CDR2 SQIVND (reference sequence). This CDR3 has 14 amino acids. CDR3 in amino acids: CASSTTGGHNEQFF. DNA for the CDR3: TGTGCCAGTAGTACGACAGGGGGCCACAATGAGCAGTTCTTC.

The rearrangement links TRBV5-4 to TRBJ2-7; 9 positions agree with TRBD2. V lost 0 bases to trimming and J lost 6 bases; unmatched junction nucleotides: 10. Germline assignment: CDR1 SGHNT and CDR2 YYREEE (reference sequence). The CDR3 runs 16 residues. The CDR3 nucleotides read TGTGCCAGCAGCTTGGCCAATAGCGGGAGCGCGGCCGAGCAGTACTTC. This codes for CASSLANSGSAAEQYF.

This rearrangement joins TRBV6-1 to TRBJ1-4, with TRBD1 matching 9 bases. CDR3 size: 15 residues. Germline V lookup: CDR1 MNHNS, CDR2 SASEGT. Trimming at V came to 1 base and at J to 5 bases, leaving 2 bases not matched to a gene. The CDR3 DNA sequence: TGTGCCAGCAGTGAAGAGACAGGGGGAAATGAAAAACTGTTTTTT. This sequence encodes CASSEETGGNEKLFF.

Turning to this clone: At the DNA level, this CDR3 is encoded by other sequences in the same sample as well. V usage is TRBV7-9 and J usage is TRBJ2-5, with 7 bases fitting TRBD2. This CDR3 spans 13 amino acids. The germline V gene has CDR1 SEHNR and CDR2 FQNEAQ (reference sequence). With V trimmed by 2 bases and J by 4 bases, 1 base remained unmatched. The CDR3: CASSLLAGETQYF. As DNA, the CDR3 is TGTGCCAGCAGCTTATTAGCGGGAGAGACCCAGTACTTC.